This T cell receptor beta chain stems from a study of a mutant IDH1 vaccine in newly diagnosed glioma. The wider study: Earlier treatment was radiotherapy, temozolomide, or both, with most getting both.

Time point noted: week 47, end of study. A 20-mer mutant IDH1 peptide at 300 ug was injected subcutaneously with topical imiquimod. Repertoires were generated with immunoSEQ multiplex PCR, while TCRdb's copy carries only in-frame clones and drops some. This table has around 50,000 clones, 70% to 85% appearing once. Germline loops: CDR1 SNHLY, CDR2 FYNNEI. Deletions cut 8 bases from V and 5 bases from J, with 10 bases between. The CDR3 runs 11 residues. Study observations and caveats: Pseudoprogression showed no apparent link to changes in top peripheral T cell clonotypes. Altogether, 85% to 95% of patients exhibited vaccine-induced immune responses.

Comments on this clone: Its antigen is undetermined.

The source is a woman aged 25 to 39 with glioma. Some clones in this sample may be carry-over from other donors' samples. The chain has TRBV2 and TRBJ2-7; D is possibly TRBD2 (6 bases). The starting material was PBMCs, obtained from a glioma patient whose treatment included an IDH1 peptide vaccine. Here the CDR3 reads CASGGSDEQYF. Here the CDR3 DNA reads TGTGCCAGCGGGGGGTCTGACGAGCAGTACTTC.